These 11 T cell receptor beta chains were sequenced from one sample in a study of CD8 T cells in Susac syndrome. Random hexamers primed reverse transcription of about 0.45 to 1 ug RNA. TCRdb re-called the immunoSEQ multiplex PCR reads through MiXCR, storing one row per CDR3 protein. This sample has approximately 160,000 distinct CDR3 sequences, with about 93% found just once. The sample taken for sequencing was CD4+ T cells from PBMCs. These receptor sequences come from a human donor with multiple sclerosis.

The chain has TRBV30 and TRBJ2-1; TRBD2 might be the D (5 bases). Trimming stripped 6 bases from V and 0 bases from J, with 12 bases between. CDR3 length equals 14 residues. Germline V gives CDR1 GTSNPN, CDR2 SVGIG (reference sequence). The CDR3 sequence is CACGLGSSYNEQFF. The CDR3 DNA reads TGTGCCTGTGGACTGGGGAGCTCCTACAATGAGCAGTTCTTC.

This rearrangement joins TRBV9 to TRBJ1-1; 7 nucleotides agree with TRBD1. The germline V gene encodes CDR1 SGDLS and CDR2 YYNGEE. J lost 1 base, V lost 3 bases, and 6 bases had no gene match. CDR3 length: 15 amino acids. The CDR3 spells CASSGTGTANTEAFF. The CDR3 DNA follows: TGTGCCAGCAGCGGAACCGGGACAGCGAACACTGAAGCTTTCTTT.

The chain links TRBV7-2 to TRBJ2-2; D may be TRBD1 (6 bases). The V end was cut by 5 bases, the J end by 2 bases, with 15 bases between. This CDR3 region has 16 residues. Germline V gene data show CDR1 as SGHTA and CDR2 as FQGNSA. The CDR3 protein is CASSRTGTSNTGELFF. The CDR3 region has the DNA TGTGCCAGCAGCCGGACCGGGACATCCAACACCGGGGAGCTGTTTTTT.

This chain connects TRBV3-1 to TRBJ2-7, with TRBD1 identical over 8 bases. CDR1 and CDR2 (germline): LGHDT, YNNKEL (reference sequence). The J segment lost 0 bases and the V segment lost 4 bases, leaving 2 bases of the junction unmatched. CDR3 size: 14 residues. CDR3 protein: CASSRDRLSYEQYF. The CDR3 nucleotides are TGTGCCAGCAGCCGGGACAGGCTCTCCTACGAGCAGTACTTC.

V gene TRBV11-2 combines with J gene TRBJ2-1, with 7 bases aligning to TRBD2. With V trimmed by 2 bases and J by 7 bases, 2 bases remained unmatched. Per germline, CDR1 SGHAT and CDR2 FQNNGV. The CDR3 extends over 13 amino acids. In DNA, the CDR3 is TGTGCCAGCAGCTTACAACTAGCGAATGAGCAGTTCTTC. Translated, it gives CASSLQLANEQFF.

This rearrangement joins TRBV2 to TRBJ2-1, with D perhaps matching TRBD1 (7 bases). The CDR3 totals 13 residues. Per germline, CDR1 SNHLY and CDR2 FYNNEI. The germline V and J ends were trimmed by 8 bases and 9 bases, with 17 bases remaining between them. The CDR3 is CASGQDAGSEQFF. For the CDR3, the DNA is TGTGCCAGCGGACAGGACGCCGGGAGTGAGCAGTTCTTC. Looking up the rest from reference TRBV2 and TRBJ2-1 gives the full variable domain: EPEVTQTPSHQVTQMGQEVILRCVPISNHLYFYWYRQILGQKVEFLVSFYNNEISEKSEIFDDQFSVERPDGSNFTLKIRSTKLEDSAMYFCASGQDAGSEQFFGPGTRLTVL.

V and J are TRBV6-5 and TRBJ2-5, with TRBD2 matching 9 bases. Germline-derived CDR1 and CDR2 are MNHEY and SVGAGI. The CDR3 loop spans 17 amino acids. The J segment lost 5 bases and the V segment lost 0 bases, leaving 10 bases of the junction unmatched. CDR3 loop: CASSYSGQREATETQYF. The CDR3, as DNA: TGTGCCAGCAGTTACTCAGGTCAGCGGGAGGCGACGGAGACCCAGTACTTC.

The V gene is TRBV29-1, the J gene TRBJ2-5; 9 bases fit TRBD1. With V trimmed by 7 bases and J by 4 bases, 10 bases remained unmatched. This CDR3 comprises 14 residues. CDR1 is SQVTM and CDR2 is ANQGSEA in the germline V gene. CDR3 sequence (DNA): TGCAGCGATGCGCACAGGGGGCTTGGAGAGACCCAGTACTTC. Translating it yields CSDAHRGLGETQYF.

The chain is built from TRBV5-1 and TRBJ2-5; TRBD1 matches at 7 bases. Germline assignment: CDR1 SGHRS and CDR2 YFSETQ. The CDR3 extends over 16 amino acids. J lost 9 bases, V lost 4 bases, and 18 bases had no gene match. CDR3 coding DNA: TGCGCCAGCAGCCGACGGACAGGCCGGATTGAGGGGGCCCAGTACTTC. Translation: CASSRRTGRIEGAQYF.

The chain links TRBV4-1 to TRBJ2-6; 8 bases agree with TRBD1. CDR1 and CDR2 from the germline V gene are MGHRA and YSYEKL. The V and J ends lost 4 bases and 1 base, in that order; junction bases with no gene match: 9. There are 18 residues in the CDR3. The CDR3 sequence is CASSLYYRTGSGANVLTF. In DNA form, the CDR3 reads TGCGCCAGCAGCCTTTATTATCGGACAGGGTCTGGGGCCAACGTCCTGACTTTC.

V is TRBV6-2 or TRBV6-3 and J is TRBJ2-7, with 8 bases identical to TRBD2. This CDR3 comprises 14 residues. V shed 6 bases, J shed 6 bases, and the junction held 10 bases outside the gene matches. Germline V gives CDR1 MNHEY, CDR2 SVGEGT. Here the CDR3 DNA reads TGTGCCAGCAGCCAAGCGGGAGTTACTGGCGAGCAGTACTTC. This gives the protein CASSQAGVTGEQYF.